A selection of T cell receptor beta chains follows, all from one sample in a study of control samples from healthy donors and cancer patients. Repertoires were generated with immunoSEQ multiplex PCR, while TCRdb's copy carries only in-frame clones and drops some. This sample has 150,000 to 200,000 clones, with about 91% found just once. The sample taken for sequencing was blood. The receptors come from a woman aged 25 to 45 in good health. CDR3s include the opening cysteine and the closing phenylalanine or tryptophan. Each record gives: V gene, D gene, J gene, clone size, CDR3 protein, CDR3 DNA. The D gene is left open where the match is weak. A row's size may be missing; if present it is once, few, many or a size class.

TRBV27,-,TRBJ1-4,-,CASSLSRGFNEKLFF,TGTGCCAGCAGTTTATCCCGGGGATTTAATGAAAAACTGTTTTTT
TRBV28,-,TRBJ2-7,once,CASSSLALYEQYF,TGTGCCAGCAGTAGCTTGGCCCTATACGAGCAGTACTTC
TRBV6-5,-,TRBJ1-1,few,CASSYVSGDTEAFF,TGTGCCAGCAGTTACGTATCAGGGGACACTGAAGCTTTCTTT
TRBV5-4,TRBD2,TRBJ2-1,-,CASSPPDQSGGAGNEQFF,TGTGCCAGCAGCCCGCCCGACCAGAGCGGGGGGGCTGGGAATGAGCAGTTCTTC
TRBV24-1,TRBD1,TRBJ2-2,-,CATSIGDSNTGELFF,TGTGCCACCAGCATAGGGGACAGCAACACCGGGGAGCTGTTTTTT
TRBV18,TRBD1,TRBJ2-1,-,CASSPRTGLNEQFF,TGTGCCAGCTCACCACGGACAGGGCTTAATGAGCAGTTCTTC
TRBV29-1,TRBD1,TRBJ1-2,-,CSVASGQNYGYTF,TGCAGCGTTGCCTCGGGACAGAACTATGGCTACACCTTC
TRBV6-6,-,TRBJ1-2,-,CASSYSQHPSSYGYTF,TGTGCCAGCAGTTACTCGCAACATCCCAGCAGCTATGGCTACACCTTC
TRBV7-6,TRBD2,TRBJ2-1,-,CASSLGVNRDYSRGQFF,TGTGCCAGCAGCTTAGGAGTAAACCGGGACTACTCGAGGGGGCAGTTCTTC
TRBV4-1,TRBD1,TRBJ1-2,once,CASNKLGQGAKGSGYTF,TGCGCCAGCAACAAACTGGGACAGGGGGCGAAGGGTAGTGGCTACACCTTC
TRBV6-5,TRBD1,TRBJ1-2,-,CASSLQGVGYTF,TGTGCCAGCAGTCTACAGGGGGTTGGCTACACCTTC
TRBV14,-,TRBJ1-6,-,CASSQDVSPLHF,TGTGCCAGCAGCCAAGATGTCTCACCCCTCCACTTT
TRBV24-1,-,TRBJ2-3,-,CATGRQGTDTQYF,TGTGCCACCGGAAGACAGGGCACAGATACGCAGTATTTT
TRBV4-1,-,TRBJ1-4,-,CASSQDDGRTRATNEKLFF,TGCGCCAGCAGCCAAGATGACGGGAGGACTAGGGCAACTAATGAAAAACTGTTTTTT
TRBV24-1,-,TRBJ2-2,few,CATSVQGSGELFF,TGTGCCACCAGTGTGCAGGGTTCCGGGGAGCTGTTTTTT
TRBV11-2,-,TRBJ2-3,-,CASSLEGSGGAGLSTDTQYF,TGTGCCAGCAGCTTAGAGGGTTCGGGGGGCGCAGGGCTTAGCACAGATACGCAGTATTTT
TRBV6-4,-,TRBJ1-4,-,CASSGPYSPTNEKLFF,TGTGCCAGCAGTGGTCCATACAGTCCAACTAATGAAAAACTGTTTTTT
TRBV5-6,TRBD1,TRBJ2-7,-,CASSGDRGIHEQYF,TGTGCCAGCAGCGGGGACAGGGGCATTCACGAGCAGTACTTC
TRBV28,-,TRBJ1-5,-,CASSRYDNSNQPQHF,TGTGCCAGCAGTCGCTACGACAATAGCAATCAGCCCCAGCATTTT
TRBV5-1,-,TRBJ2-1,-,CASSWRPGDEQFF,TGCGCCAGCAGCTGGCGACCCGGCGATGAGCAGTTCTTC
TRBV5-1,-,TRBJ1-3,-,CASSPRDAGSGNTIYF,TGCGCCAGCAGCCCCCGGGACGCAGGCTCTGGAAACACCATATATTTT
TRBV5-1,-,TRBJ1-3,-,CASTPDASSGNTIYF,TGCGCCAGCACCCCAGACGCGAGCTCTGGAAACACCATATATTTT
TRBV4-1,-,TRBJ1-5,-,CASSIQQEQPQHF,TGCGCCAGCAGCATTCAACAGGAGCAGCCCCAGCATTTT
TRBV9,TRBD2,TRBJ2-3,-,CASSVVYGTSGNTDTQYF,TGTGCCAGCAGCGTAGTTTACGGGACTAGCGGCAACACAGATACGCAGTATTTT
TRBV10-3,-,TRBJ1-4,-,CAISPLGLNEKLFF,TGTGCCATCAGCCCCCTGGGGCTTAATGAAAAACTGTTTTTT
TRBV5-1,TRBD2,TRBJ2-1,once,CASTPGLADNEQFF,TGCGCCAGCACGCCGGGACTAGCGGACAATGAGCAGTTCTTC
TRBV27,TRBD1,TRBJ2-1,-,CASRPQGQGDNEQFF,TGTGCCAGCAGGCCACAAGGACAGGGGGACAATGAGCAGTTCTTC
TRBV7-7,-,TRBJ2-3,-,CASSLVQSDTQYF,TGTGCTAGCAGCCTGGTTCAATCGGATACGCAGTATTTT
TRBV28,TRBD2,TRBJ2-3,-,CATLTPAGDSDTQYF,TGTGCCACCCTGACCCCAGCGGGAGATTCAGATACGCAGTATTTT
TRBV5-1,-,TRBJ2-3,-,CASRESGLESDTQYF,TGCGCCAGCCGAGAGTCGGGGTTGGAGTCAGATACGCAGTATTTT
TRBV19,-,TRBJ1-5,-,CASRRNNNQPQHF,TGTGCCAGTAGAAGGAACAACAATCAGCCCCAGCATTTT
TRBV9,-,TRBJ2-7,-,CASSVGQSETYEQYF,TGTGCCAGCAGCGTAGGACAGAGCGAGACCTACGAGCAGTACTTC
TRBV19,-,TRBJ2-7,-,CASSAGLPYEQYF,TGTGCCAGTAGTGCCGGACTGCCCTACGAGCAGTACTTC
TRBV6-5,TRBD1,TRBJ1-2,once,CASSRSPRQGGYTF,TGTGCCAGCAGCCGTTCTCCCCGACAGGGAGGCTACACCTTC
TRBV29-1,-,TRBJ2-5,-,CSVGAGQGYAQETQYF,TGCAGCGTTGGGGCCGGGCAGGGCTACGCCCAAGAGACCCAGTACTTC
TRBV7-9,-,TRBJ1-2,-,CASSSDIHYTF,TGTGCCAGCAGCTCGGACATCCACTACACCTTC